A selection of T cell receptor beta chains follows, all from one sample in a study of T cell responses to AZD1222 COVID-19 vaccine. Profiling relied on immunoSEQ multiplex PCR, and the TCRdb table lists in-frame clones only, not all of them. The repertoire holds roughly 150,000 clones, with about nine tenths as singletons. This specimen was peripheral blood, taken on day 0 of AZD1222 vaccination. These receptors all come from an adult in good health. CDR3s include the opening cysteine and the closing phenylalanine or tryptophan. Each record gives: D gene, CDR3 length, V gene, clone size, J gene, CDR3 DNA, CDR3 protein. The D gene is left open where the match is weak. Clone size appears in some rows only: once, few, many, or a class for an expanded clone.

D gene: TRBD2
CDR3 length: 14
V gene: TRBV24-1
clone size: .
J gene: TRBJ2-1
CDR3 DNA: TGTGCCACGTCCCCGGGACTAGAGCGCAATGAGCAGTTCTTC
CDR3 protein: CATSPGLERNEQFF

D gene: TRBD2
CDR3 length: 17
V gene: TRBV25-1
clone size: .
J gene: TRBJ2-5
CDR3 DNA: TGTGCCAGCAGTCAGATAAGGACTAGCGGGGGACAAGAGACCCAGTACTTC
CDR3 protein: CASSQIRTSGGQETQYF

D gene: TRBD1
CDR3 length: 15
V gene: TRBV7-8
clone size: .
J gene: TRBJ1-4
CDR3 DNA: TGTGCCAGCAGCTCCCGGGACAGGGGCTCTGAAAAACTGTTTTTT
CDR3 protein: CASSSRDRGSEKLFF

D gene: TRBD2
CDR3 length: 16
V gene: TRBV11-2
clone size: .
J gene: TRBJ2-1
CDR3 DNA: TGTGCCAGCAGCTTTCTAGCGGGACCCTCCTACAATGAGCAGTTCTTC
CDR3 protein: CASSFLAGPSYNEQFF

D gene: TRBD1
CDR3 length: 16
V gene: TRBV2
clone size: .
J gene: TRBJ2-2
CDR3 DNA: TGTGCCAGCAGTGAACAGGGGGCCGCGAACACCGGGGAGCTGTTTTTT
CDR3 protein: CASSEQGAANTGELFF

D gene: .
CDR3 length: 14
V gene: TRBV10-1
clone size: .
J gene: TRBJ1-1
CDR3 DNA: TGCGCCAGCAGTGACACAGGAGGGAATACTGAAGCTTTCTTT
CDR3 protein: CASSDTGGNTEAFF

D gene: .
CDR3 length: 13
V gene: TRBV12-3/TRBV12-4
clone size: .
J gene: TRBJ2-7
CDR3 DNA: TGTGCCAGCAGTTTCGCGGGAACCCACGAGCAGTACTTC
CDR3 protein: CASSFAGTHEQYF

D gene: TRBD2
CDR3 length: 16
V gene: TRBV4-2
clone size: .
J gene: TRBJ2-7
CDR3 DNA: TGTGCCAGCAGCCAAGATCTAGCGGGAGAAGTTTTTCAGCAGTACTTC
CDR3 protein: CASSQDLAGEVFQQYF

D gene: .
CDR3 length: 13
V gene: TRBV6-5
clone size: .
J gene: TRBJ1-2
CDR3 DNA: TGTGCCAGCAGATGGGGACTTTTTAGCGGCTACACCTTC
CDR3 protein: CASRWGLFSGYTF

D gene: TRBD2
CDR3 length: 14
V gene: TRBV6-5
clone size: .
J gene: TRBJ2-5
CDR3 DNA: TGTGCCAGCAGTTACGCGAGCGGGGGGGAGACCCAGTACTTC
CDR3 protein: CASSYASGGETQYF

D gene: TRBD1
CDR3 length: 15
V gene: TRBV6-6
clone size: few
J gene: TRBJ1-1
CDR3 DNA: TGTGCCAGCAGTTACTCAGGACAGGGGGCCACTGAAGCTTTCTTT
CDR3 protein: CASSYSGQGATEAFF

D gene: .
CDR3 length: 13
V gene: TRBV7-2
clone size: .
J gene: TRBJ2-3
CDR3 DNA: TGTGCCAGCAGCTTAACCCGGGACCCTACGCAGTATTTT
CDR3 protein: CASSLTRDPTQYF

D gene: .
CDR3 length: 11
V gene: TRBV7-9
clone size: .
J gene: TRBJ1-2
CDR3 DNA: TGTGCCAGCAGCTTAGCCGCTGGCTACACCTTC
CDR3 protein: CASSLAAGYTF

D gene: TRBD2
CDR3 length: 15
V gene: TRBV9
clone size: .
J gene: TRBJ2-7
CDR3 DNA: TGTGCCAGCAGCGTAGGGCAGCGGGAGGCCGCCGAGCAGTACTTC
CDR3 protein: CASSVGQREAAEQYF

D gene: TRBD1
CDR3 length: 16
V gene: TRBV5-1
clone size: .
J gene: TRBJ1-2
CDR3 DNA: TGCGCCAGCAGCTTGGACGTTGGGACAGGCGGCTATGGCTACACCTTC
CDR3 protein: CASSLDVGTGGYGYTF

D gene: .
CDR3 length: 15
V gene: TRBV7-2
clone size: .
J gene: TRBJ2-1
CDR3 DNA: TGTGCCAGCGTTCCACTTGGGAGCTCCTACAATGAGCAGTTCTTC
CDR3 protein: CASVPLGSSYNEQFF

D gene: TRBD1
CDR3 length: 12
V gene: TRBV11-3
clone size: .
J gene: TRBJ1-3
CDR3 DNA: TGTGCCAGCAGAGGGGGCGGAAACACCATATATTTT
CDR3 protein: CASRGGGNTIYF

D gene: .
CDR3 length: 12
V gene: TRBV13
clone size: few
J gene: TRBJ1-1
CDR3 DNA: TGTGCCAGCCGAGAATTGTACACTGAAGCTTTCTTT
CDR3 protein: CASRELYTEAFF

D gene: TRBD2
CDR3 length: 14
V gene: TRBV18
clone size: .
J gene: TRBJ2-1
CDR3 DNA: TGTGCCAGCTCACCTCGGACTAGCACGAATGAGCAGTTCTTC
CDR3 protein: CASSPRTSTNEQFF

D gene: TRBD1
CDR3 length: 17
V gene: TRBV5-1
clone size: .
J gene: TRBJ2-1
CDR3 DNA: TGCGCCAGCAGCTTGGACGGGACAGGACACTCCTACAATGAGCAGTTCTTC
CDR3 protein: CASSLDGTGHSYNEQFF

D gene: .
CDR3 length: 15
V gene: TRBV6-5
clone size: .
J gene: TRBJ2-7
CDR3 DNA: TGTGCCAGCAACCCTACCGGACAGTTCTCCTACGAGCAGTACTTC
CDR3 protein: CASNPTGQFSYEQYF

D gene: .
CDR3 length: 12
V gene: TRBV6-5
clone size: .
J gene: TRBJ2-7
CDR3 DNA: TGTGCCAGCATGGCGAGCTCCTACGAGCAGTACTTC
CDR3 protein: CASMASSYEQYF

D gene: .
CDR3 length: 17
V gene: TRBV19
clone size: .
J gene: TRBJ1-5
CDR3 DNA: TGTGCCAGTAGTATTCTTGTGGCCGGTACTAGCAATCAGCCCCAGCATTTT
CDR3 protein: CASSILVAGTSNQPQHF

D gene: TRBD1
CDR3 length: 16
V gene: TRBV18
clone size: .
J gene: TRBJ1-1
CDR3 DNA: TGTGCCAGCTCAACGCCCCCCACAGGGGGATTAACTGAAGCTTTCTTT
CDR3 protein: CASSTPPTGGLTEAFF

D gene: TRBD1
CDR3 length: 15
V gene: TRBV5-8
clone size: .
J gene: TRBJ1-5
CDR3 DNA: TGTGCCAGCAGCTCGGGACAGGGGGCAGGTCAGCCCCAGCATTTT
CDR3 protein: CASSSGQGAGQPQHF

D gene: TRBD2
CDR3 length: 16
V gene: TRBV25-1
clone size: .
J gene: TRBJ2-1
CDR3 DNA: TGTGCCAGCAGTGAGCATACTAGCGGGAGGACCGATGAGCAGTTCTTC
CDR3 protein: CASSEHTSGRTDEQFF

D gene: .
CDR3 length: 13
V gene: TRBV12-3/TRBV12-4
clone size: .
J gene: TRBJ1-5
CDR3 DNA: TGTGCCAGCACCCTAAGTAGCAATCAGCCCCAGCATTTT
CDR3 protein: CASTLSSNQPQHF

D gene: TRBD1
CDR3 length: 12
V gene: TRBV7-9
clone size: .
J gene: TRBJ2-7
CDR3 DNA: TGTGCCAGCAGCCGGGGACAGGGGAAGTTACGCTTC
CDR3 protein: CASSRGQGKLRF

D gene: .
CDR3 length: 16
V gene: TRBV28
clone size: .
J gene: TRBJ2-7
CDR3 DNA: TGTGCCAGCAGTTCACACAGGAGCCCCCTAGGCTACGAGCAGTACTTC
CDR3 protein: CASSSHRSPLGYEQYF

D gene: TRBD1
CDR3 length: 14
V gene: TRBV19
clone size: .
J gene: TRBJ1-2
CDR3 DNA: TGTGCCAGTAGTACCATGACAGGGTTGCATGGCTACACCTTC
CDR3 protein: CASSTMTGLHGYTF

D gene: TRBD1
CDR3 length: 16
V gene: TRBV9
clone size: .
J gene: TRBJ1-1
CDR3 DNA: TGTGCCAGCAGCGTCTCCACAGGGGCGCTGAACACTGAAGCTTTCTTT
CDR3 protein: CASSVSTGALNTEAFF

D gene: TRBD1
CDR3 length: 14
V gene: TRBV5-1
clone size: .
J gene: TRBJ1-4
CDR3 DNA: TGCGCCAGCAGCCTCGATACAGGGGGCGAAAAACTGTTTTTT
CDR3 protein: CASSLDTGGEKLFF

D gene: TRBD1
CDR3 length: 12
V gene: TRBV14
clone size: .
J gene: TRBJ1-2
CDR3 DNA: TGTGCCAGCAGCCAAACACAGGGGCCTCCCACCTTC
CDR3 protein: CASSQTQGPPTF

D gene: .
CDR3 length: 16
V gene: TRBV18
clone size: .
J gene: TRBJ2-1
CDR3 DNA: TGTGCCAGCTCAATAGAAGCGGGGCTCAACAGGGGTGAGCAGTTCTTC
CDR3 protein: CASSIEAGLNRGEQFF

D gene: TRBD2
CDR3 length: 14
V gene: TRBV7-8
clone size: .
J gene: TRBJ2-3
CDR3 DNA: TGTGCCAGCAGCTTAAGCGGGAGACCAGATACGCAGTATTTT
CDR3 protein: CASSLSGRPDTQYF

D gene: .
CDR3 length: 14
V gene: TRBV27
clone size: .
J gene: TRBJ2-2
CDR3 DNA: TGTGCCAGCAGTATTACAGGGAGCCCCGGGGAGCTGTTTTTT
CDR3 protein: CASSITGSPGELFF

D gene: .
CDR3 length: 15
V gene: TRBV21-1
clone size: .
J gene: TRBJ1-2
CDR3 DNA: TGTGCCAGCAGCAACATACAGGGGGAAATTTATGGCTACACCTTC
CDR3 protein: CASSNIQGEIYGYTF

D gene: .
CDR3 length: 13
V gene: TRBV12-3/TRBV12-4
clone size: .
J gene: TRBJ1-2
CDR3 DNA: TGTGCCAGCAGTTTAGAGGCCCTTTGGGGCTACACCTTC
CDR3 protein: CASSLEALWGYTF

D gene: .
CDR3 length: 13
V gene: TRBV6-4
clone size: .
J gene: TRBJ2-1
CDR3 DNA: TGTGCCAGTGGTTCTTCGCTCAACAATGAGCAGTTCTTC
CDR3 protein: CASGSSLNNEQFF

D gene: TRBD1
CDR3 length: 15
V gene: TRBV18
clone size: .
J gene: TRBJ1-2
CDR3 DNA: TGTGCCAGCTCCCAGACCCGGACAGGGGACCATGGCTACACCTTC
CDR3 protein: CASSQTRTGDHGYTF

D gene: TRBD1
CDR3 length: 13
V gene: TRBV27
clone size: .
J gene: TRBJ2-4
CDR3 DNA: TGTGCCAGCAGGACAGGGTTGCAAAACATTCAGTACTTC
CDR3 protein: CASRTGLQNIQYF

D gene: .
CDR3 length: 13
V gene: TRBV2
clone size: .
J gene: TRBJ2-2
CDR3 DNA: TGTGCCAGCAGTGCTGGCCGATCGTCGGAGCTGTTTTTT
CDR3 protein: CASSAGRSSELFF

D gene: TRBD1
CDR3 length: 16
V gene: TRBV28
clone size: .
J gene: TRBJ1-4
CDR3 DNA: TGTGCCAGCGCCTTATCGGGTACAGGGGGAAAGGAAAAACTGTTTTTT
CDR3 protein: CASALSGTGGKEKLFF

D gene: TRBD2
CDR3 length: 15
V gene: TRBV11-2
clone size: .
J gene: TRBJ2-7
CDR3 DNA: TGTGCCAGCAGCTCCTTAGCGGGAGGGCCCTACGAGCAGTACTTC
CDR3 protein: CASSSLAGGPYEQYF

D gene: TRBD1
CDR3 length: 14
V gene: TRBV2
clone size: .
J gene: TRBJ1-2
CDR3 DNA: TGTGCCAGCGGGGAAGACAGGGACCGATATGGCTACACCTTC
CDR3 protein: CASGEDRDRYGYTF

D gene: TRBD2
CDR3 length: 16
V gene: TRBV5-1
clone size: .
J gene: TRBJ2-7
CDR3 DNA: TGCGCCAGCAGCTTGGTTGGCGGGAGGGCCTCCTACGAGCAGTACTTC
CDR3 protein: CASSLVGGRASYEQYF

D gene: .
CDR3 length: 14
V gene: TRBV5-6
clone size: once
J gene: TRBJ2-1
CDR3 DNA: TGTGCCAGCAGCTTACGGGGTCCAGGCAATGAGCAGTTCTTC
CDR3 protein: CASSLRGPGNEQFF

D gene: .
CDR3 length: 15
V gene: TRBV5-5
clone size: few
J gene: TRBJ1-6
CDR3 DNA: TGTGCCAGCAGCTTACGAGGGTACAGCAATTCACCCCTCCACTTT
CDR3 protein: CASSLRGYSNSPLHF

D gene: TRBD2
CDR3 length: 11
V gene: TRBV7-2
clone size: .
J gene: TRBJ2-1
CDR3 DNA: TGTGCCAGCAGCCGGCGGGGGTTTCCGTTCTTC
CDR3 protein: CASSRRGFPFF

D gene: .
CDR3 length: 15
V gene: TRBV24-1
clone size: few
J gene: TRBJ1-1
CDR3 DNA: TGTGCCACCAGTGGTGCTGGGAGCGCGAACACTGAAGCTTTCTTT
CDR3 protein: CATSGAGSANTEAFF

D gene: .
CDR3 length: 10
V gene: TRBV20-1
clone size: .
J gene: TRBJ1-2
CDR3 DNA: TGCAGTGCTACTTTACACGGCTACACCTTC
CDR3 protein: CSATLHGYTF

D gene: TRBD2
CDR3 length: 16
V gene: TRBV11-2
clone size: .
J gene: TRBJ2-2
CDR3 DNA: TGTGCCAGCAGCTATCTAGCGGGAGTGGTTACCGGGGAGCTGTTTTTT
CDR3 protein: CASSYLAGVVTGELFF

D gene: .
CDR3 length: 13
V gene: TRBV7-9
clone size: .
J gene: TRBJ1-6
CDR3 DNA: TGTGCCAGCAGGGGGGGGGATAATTCACCCCTCCACTTT
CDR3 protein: CASRGGDNSPLHF

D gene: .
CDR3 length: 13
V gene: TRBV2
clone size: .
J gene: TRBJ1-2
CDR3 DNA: TGTGCCAGCAGAGGTCTTGGGGACTATGGCTACACCTTC
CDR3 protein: CASRGLGDYGYTF

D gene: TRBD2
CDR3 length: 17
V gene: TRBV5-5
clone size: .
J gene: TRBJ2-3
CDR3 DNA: TGTGCCAGCAGCTTCTCTCGGACTAGCGGGAGTTCAGATACGCAGTATTTT
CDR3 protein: CASSFSRTSGSSDTQYF

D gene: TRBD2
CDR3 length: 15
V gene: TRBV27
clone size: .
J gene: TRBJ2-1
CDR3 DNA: TGTGCCAGCACCCACGGGGGGGTGTCCTACAATGAGCAGTTCTTC
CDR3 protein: CASTHGGVSYNEQFF

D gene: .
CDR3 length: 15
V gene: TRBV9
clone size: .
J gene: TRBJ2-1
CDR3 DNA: TGTGCCAGCAGTGGGAATAGTCGCTCCTACAATGAGCAGTTCTTC
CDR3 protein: CASSGNSRSYNEQFF